A selection of T cell receptor beta chains follows, all from one sample in a study of response to subunit inactivated influenza vaccine. MiXCR, run by TCRdb on the RT-PCR reads, gives a single entry per CDR3 protein. The data hold just over 300,000 distinct CDR3 sequences, with less than 25% observed a single time. The source was PBMCs from blood, collected less than 22 months after vaccination. These receptors were obtained from a man aged 50 to 75 who received an inactivated influenza vaccine. Both conserved end residues are part of each CDR3. Fields, in order: CDR3 DNA, CDR3 protein, V gene, D gene, J gene, clone size. A D gene is named only where the DNA matches it firmly. The size field is filled for only some rows; it gives once, few, many or a size class.

TGTGCCAGCAGCCAAGACAGGTCCCCCTACAATGAGCAGTTCTTC	CASSQDRSPYNEQFF	TRBV14	-	TRBJ2-1	-
TGCAGTGCTAAGCCGGGCAGAAAATTCATGAACACTGAAGCTTTCTTT	CSAKPGRKFMNTEAFF	TRBV20-1	-	TRBJ1-1	few
TGTGCCAGCACGGGACGGAGGTACGAGCAGTACTTC	CASTGRRYEQYF	TRBV28	-	TRBJ2-7	-
TGTGCCAGCAGCGTACTAGAAGGCGGGGAGCTGTTTTTT	CASSVLEGGELFF	TRBV9	-	TRBJ2-2	-
TGTGCCAGCAGTTTAGGGCTAGCGGGCGCTTCTCAGTACTTC	CASSLGLAGASQYF	TRBV28	TRBD2	TRBJ2-5	-
TGTGCCAGCAGTTACTCAGCCTATCCTGAAGCTTTCTTT	CASSYSAYPEAFF	TRBV6-2/TRBV6-3	-	TRBJ1-1	few
TGCGCCAGCAGCCACGCCCCAGACTACGAGCAGTACTTC	CASSHAPDYEQYF	TRBV4-3	-	TRBJ2-7	many
TGTGCCAGCAGTTCCTCGGGGAGGGGACGAAATTCACCCCTCCACTTT	CASSSSGRGRNSPLHF	TRBV12-3/TRBV12-4	-	TRBJ1-6	many
TGCGCCAGCAGCTTTAGCGGGTCCTACAATGAGCAGTTCTTC	CASSFSGSYNEQFF	TRBV5-1	TRBD2	TRBJ2-1	many
TGTGCCAGCAGTTACTCGAGGTACTACGAGCAGTACTTC	CASSYSRYYEQYF	TRBV6-2/TRBV6-3	-	TRBJ2-7	-
TGTGCCAGCTTAAAACAGGGAAGGAACGGCTACACCTTC	CASLKQGRNGYTF	TRBV28	-	TRBJ1-2	few
TGTGCCAGCAGCTTAGTCATGGGATTTGAAGCTTTCTTT	CASSLVMGFEAFF	TRBV7-2	-	TRBJ1-1	-
TGTGCCAGCAGTTTGGTTAGCGGGATAAGCACAGATACGCAGTATTTT	CASSLVSGISTDTQYF	TRBV27	TRBD2	TRBJ2-3	-
TGCGCCAGCAGCTTGGCCGAATTGGGGCGGTACTACAATGAGCAGTTCTTC	CASSLAELGRYYNEQFF	TRBV5-1	-	TRBJ2-1	few
TGTGCCAGCAGCCATGAGGGCAGGGGCAATGCTGAAGCTTTCTTT	CASSHEGRGNAEAFF	TRBV16	-	TRBJ1-1	-
TGTGCCACCAGCTTGGGGGGGCGATTTGAAAAACTGTTTTTT	CATSLGGRFEKLFF	TRBV15	-	TRBJ1-4	many
TGCAGTGCTAGCGGCAGCTCAACTAATGAAAAACTGTTTTTT	CSASGSSTNEKLFF	TRBV20-1	-	TRBJ1-4	-
TGTGCCAGCAGTTACATATTGGGGGCAGGAGATTCACCCCTCCACTTT	CASSYILGAGDSPLHF	TRBV6-5	-	TRBJ1-6	few
TGTGCCAGCAGCTTAGCAGGGACAGGTAGAGTGAACACTGAAGCTTTCTTT	CASSLAGTGRVNTEAFF	TRBV7-9	TRBD1	TRBJ1-1	few
TGTGCCAGCAGCGTACCCTACTCGGTGATCGGGGTCGACGACACCGGGGAGCTGTTTTTT	CASSVPYSVIGVDDTGELFF	TRBV9	-	TRBJ2-2	few
TGTGCCAGCAGGGGACAGGGGAAGGCCTACGAGCAGTACTTC	CASRGQGKAYEQYF	TRBV6-1	TRBD1	TRBJ2-7	-
TGCAGCGTTGCCCCGGGTGAAAAACTGTTTTTT	CSVAPGEKLFF	TRBV29-1	-	TRBJ1-4	many
TGTGCCAGCAGCTTAGGTGGGCTGAGTAATGAACAACTGTTTTTT	CASSLGGLSNEQLFF	TRBV7-2	-	TRBJ1-4	-
TGTGCCAGCAGCGGGACAGGATATAACTATGGCTACACCTTC	CASSGTGYNYGYTF	TRBV9	TRBD1	TRBJ1-2	-
TGTGCCTTCAGCCTGACAGGGGGGAATCAGCCCCAGCATTTT	CAFSLTGGNQPQHF	TRBV30	TRBD1	TRBJ1-5	-
TGTGCCAGCAGCTCGAACGGGGATACTGAGCAGTACTTC	CASSSNGDTEQYF	TRBV7-2	-	TRBJ2-7	few
TGTGCCAGCAGCTTCCTTCCTTATACCCAAGAGACCCAGTACTTC	CASSFLPYTQETQYF	TRBV11-2	-	TRBJ2-5	-
TGCAGTGTGGGACAGGGGGCCTCAGGAAACACCATATATTTT	CSVGQGASGNTIYF	TRBV20-1	TRBD1	TRBJ1-3	few
TGCAGCGCAAAGACTTCGGCGGGAAAGGGTATTGGGCGGGAGACCCAGTACTTC	CSAKTSAGKGIGRETQYF	TRBV29-1	-	TRBJ2-5	-
TGTGCCAGCAGTTTAAAAGCGGGAGAGCTCTACGAGCAGTACTTC	CASSLKAGELYEQYF	TRBV12-3/TRBV12-4	TRBD2	TRBJ2-7	-
TGTGCCAGCAGTTCCCCCGGGCGTCGAAAGGAGCAGTACTTC	CASSSPGRRKEQYF	TRBV27	-	TRBJ2-7	-
TGTGCCAGCTCACCATACGGGGGTGCGTCCTACGAGCAGTACTTC	CASSPYGGASYEQYF	TRBV18	-	TRBJ2-7	few
TGTGCCAGCAGTCTCGGGACCCAAGGTGAAAAACTGTTTTTT	CASSLGTQGEKLFF	TRBV27	-	TRBJ1-4	many
TGTGCCAGCAGCCCACCGGGACTTTTCAACACTGAAGCTTTCTTT	CASSPPGLFNTEAFF	TRBV5-5	-	TRBJ1-1	-
TGCGCCAGCTATAGCGGGGCGAGCACAGATACGCAGTATTTT	CASYSGASTDTQYF	TRBV5-1	TRBD2	TRBJ2-3	-
TGCGCCAGCAGCCGGAACAGGGCGGCTAATGAAAAACTGTTTTTT	CASSRNRAANEKLFF	TRBV5-1	-	TRBJ1-4	few
TGTGCCAGCAGCGTTCCAGGACAGGGCCCACACTACACCTTC	CASSVPGQGPHYTF	TRBV9	TRBD1	TRBJ1-2	-
TGTGCCATCAGCCCGGGACTAGCTTTCACAGATACGCAGTATTTT	CAISPGLAFTDTQYF	TRBV10-3	TRBD2	TRBJ2-3	-
TGCAGCGTTTCACAGGCTTTCCAAGAGACCCAGTACTTC	CSVSQAFQETQYF	TRBV29-1	-	TRBJ2-5	-
TGTGCCAGCAGTTACCTGCATCTAGGGAAGGGTTATGGCTACACCTTC	CASSYLHLGKGYGYTF	TRBV6-5	-	TRBJ1-2	many
TGTGCCACGGCTGGCGGCACAGATACGCAGTATTTT	CATAGGTDTQYF	TRBV24-1	-	TRBJ2-3	-
TGCAGTGCTAATCTGGGGGCGACCAATCAGCCCCAGCATTTT	CSANLGATNQPQHF	TRBV20-1	-	TRBJ1-5	-
TGCAGTGCTAGACCTGGGACTAGCTCCTACGAGCAGTACTTC	CSARPGTSSYEQYF	TRBV20-1	TRBD2	TRBJ2-7	many